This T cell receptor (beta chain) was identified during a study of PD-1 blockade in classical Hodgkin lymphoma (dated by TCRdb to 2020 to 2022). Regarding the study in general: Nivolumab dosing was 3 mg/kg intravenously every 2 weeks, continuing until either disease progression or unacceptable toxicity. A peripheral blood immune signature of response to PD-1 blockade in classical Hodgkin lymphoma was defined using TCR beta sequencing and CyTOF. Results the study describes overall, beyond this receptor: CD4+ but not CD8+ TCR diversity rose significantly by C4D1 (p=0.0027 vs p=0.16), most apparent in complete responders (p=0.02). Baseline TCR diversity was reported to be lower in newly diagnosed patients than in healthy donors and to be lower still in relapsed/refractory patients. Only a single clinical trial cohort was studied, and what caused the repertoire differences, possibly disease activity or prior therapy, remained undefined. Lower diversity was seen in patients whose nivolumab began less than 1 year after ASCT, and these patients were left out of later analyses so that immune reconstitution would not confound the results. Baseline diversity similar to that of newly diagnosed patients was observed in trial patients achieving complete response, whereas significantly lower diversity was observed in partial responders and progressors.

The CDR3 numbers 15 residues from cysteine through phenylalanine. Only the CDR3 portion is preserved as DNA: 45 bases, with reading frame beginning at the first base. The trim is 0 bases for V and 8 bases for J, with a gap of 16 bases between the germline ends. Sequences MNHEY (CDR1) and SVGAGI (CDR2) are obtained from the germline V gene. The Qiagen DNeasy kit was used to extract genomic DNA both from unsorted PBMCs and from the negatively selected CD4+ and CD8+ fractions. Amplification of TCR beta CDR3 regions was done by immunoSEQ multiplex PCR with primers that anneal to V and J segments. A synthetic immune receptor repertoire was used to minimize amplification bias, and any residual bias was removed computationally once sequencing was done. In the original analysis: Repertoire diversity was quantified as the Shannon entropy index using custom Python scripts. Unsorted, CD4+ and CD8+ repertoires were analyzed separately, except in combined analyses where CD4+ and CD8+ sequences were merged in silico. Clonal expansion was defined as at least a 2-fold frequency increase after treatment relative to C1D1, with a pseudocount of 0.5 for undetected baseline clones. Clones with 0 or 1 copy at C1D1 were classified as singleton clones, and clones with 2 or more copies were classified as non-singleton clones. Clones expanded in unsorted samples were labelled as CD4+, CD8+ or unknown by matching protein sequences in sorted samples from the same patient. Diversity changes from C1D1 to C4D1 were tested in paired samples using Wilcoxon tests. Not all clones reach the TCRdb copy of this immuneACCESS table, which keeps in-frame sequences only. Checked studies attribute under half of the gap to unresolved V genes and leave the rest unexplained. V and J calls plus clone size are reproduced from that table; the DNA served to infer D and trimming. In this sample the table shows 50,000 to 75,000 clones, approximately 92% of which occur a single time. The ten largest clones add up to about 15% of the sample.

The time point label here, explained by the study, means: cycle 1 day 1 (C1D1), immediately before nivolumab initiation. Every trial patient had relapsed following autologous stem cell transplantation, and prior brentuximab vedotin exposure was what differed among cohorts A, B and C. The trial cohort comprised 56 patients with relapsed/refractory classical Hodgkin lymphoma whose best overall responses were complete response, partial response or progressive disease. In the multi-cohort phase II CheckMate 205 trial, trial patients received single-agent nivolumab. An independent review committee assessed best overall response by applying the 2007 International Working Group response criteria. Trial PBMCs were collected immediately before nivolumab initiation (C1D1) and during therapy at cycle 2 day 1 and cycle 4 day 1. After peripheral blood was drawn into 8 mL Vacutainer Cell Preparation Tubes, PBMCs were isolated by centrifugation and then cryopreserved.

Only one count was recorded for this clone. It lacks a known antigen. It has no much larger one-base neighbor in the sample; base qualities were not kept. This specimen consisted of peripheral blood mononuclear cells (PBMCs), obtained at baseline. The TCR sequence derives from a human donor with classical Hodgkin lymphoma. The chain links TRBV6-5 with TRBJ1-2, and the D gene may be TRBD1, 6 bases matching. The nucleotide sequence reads TGTGCCAGCAGTTACTCTCCCCAGGGGTTGGGGGGCTACACCTTC. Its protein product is CASSYSPQGLGGYTF.